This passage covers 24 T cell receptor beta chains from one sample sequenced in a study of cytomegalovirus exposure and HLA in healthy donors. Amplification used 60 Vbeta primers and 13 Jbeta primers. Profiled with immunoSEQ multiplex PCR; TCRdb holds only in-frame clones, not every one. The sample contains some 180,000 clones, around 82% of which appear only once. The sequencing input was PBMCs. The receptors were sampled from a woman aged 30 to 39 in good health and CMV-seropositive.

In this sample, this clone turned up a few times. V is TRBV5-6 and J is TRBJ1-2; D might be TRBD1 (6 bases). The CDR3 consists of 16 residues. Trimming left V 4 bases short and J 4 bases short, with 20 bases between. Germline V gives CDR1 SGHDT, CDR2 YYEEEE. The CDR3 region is CASSPGPSGQGYGYTF. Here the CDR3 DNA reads TGTGCCAGCAGCCCAGGGCCCTCGGGACAAGGCTATGGCTACACCTTC.

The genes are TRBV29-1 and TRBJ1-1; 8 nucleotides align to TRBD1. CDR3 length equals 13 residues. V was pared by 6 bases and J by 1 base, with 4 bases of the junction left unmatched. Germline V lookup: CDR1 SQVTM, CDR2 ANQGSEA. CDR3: CSVQGASNTEAFF. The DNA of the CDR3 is TGCAGCGTGCAGGGGGCGTCGAACACTGAAGCTTTCTTT.

CDR3 loop: CASSLRGGRELFF. The CDR3, as DNA: TGTGCCAGCAGCTTAAGGGGGGGACGGGAGCTGTTTTTT. The gene calls are TRBV7-2 and TRBJ2-2; maybe TRBD2 (7 bases). Between the trimmed V and J ends, which lost 2 bases and 9 bases, there was a span of 10 bases. Germline CDR1 reads SGHTA; CDR2 reads FQGNSA. This CDR3 has 13 amino acids.

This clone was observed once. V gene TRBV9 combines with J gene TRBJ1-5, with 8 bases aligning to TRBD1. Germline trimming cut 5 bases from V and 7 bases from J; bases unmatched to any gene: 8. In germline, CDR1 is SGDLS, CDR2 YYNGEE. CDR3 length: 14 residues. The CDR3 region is CASSSGQGGQPQHF. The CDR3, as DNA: TGTGCCAGCAGTTCTGGACAGGGAGGCCAGCCCCAGCATTTT.

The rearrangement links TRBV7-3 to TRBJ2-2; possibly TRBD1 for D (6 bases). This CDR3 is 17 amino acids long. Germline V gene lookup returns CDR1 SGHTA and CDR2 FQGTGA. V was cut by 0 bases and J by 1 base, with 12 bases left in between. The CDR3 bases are TGTGCCAGCAGCTTAACGTTCCAGGGGTTGAACACCGGGGAGCTGTTTTTT. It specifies CASSLTFQGLNTGELFF.

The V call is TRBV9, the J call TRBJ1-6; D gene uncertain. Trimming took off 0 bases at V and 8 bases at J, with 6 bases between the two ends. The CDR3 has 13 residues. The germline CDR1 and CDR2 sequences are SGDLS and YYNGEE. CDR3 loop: CASSVDSYSPLHF. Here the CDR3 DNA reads TGTGCCAGCAGCGTAGACAGTTATTCACCCCTCCACTTT.

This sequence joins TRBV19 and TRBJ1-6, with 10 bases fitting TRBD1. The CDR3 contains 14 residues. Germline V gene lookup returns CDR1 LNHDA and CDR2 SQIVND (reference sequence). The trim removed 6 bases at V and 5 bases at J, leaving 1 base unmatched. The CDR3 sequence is CASRDRGNNSPLHF. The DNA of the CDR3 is TGTGCCAGTAGGGACAGGGGGAATAATTCACCCCTCCACTTT. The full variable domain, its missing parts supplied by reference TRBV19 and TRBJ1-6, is DGGITQSPKYLFRKEGQNVTLSCEQNLNHDAMYWYRQDPGQGLRLIYYSQIVNDFQKGDIAEGYSVSREKKESFPLTVTSAQKNPTAFYLCASRDRGNNSPLHFGNGTRLTVT.

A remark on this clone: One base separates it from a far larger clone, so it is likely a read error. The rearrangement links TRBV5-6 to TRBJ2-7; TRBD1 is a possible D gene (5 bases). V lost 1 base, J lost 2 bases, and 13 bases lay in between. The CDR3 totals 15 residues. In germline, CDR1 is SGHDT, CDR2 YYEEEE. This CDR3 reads CASSLRAGHPYEQYF. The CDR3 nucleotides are TGTGCCAGCAGCTTGAGGGCAGGGCATCCCTACGAGCAGTACTTC.

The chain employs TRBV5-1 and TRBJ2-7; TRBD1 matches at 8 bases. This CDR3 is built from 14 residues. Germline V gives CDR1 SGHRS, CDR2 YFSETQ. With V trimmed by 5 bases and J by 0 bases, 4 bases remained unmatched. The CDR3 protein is CASSAGTGSYEQYF. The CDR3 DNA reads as TGCGCCAGCAGTGCTGGGACAGGCTCCTACGAGCAGTACTTC.

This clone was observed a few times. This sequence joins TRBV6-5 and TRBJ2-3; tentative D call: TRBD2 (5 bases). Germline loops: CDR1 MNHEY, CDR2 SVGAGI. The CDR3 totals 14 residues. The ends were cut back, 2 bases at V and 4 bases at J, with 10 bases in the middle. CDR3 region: CASSYPKRADTQYF. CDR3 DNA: TGTGCCAGCAGTTACCCAAAGAGGGCAGATACGCAGTATTTT.

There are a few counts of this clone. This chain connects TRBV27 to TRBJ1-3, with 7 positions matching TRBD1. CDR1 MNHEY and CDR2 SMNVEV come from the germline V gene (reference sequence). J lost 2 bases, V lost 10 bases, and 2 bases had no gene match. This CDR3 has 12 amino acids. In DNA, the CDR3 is TGTGCCAACCAGGGGGCTGGAAACACCATATATTTT. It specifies CANQGAGNTIYF.

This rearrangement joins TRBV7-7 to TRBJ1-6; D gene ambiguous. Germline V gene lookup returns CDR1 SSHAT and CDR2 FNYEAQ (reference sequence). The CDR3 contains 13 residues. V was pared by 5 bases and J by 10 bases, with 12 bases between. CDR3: CASSQVPGSPLHF. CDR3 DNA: TGTGCCAGCAGCCAGGTTCCTGGCTCACCCCTCCACTTT.

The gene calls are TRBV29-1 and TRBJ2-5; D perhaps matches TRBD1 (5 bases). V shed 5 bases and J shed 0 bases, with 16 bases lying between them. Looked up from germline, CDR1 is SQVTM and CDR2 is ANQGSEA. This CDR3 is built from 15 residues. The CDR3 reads CSVISGSGYQETQYF. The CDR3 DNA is TGCAGCGTTATCTCAGGGTCTGGGTACCAAGAGACCCAGTACTTC.

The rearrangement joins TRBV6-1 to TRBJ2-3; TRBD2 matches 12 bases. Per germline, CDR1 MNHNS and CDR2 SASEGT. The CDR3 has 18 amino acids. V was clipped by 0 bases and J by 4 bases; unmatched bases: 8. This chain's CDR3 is CASSEAASGGALADTQYF. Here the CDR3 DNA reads TGTGCCAGCAGTGAAGCGGCTAGCGGGGGGGCGTTGGCAGATACGCAGTATTTT.

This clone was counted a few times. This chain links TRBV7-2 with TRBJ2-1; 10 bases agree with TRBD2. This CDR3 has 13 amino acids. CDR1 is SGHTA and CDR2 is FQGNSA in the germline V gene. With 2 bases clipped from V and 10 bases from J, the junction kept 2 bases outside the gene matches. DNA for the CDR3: TGTGCCAGCAGCTTACTAGCGGGGGCGGAGCAGTTCTTC. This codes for CASSLLAGAEQFF.

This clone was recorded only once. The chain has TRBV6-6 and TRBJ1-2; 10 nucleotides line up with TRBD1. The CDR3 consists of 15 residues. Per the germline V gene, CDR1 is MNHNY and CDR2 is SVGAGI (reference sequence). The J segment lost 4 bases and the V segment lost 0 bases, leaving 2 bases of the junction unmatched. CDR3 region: CASSYSGDRGYGYTF. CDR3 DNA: TGTGCCAGCAGTTACTCGGGGGACAGGGGCTATGGCTACACCTTC.

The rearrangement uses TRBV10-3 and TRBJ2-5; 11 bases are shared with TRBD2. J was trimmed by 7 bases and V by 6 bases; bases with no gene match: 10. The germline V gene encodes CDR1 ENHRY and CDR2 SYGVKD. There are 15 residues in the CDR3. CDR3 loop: CAIRSSGGSQGTQYF. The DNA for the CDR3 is TGTGCCATCAGGTCTAGCGGGGGGTCCCAGGGGACCCAGTACTTC.

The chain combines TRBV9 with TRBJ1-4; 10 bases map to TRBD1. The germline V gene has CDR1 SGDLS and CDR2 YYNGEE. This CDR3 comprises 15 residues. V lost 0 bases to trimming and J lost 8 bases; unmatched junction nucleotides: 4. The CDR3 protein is CASSVGQGAQEKLFF. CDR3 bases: TGTGCCAGCAGCGTAGGACAGGGGGCGCAGGAAAAACTGTTTTTT.

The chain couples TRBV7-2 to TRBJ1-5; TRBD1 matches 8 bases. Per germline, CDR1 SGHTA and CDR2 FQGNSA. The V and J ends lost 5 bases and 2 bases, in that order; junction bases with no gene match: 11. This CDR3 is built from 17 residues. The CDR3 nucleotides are TGTGCCAGCAGCCACCATGGAGACAGGGGAGGCAATCAGCCCCAGCATTTT. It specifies CASSHHGDRGGNQPQHF.

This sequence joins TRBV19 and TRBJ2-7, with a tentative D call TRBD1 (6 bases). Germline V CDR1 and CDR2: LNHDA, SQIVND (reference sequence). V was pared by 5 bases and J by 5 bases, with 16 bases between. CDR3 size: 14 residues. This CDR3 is CASSLARTVHEQYF. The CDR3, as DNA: TGTGCCAGTAGTCTCGCTCGGACAGTTCACGAGCAGTACTTC.

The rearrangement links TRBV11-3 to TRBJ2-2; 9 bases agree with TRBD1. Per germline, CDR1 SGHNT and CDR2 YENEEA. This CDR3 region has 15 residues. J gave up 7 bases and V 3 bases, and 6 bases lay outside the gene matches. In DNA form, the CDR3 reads TGTGCCAGCAGCTTTACCGGGACAGGGAACGGGGAGCTGTTTTTT. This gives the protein CASSFTGTGNGELFF. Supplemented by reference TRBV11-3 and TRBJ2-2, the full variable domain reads EAGVVQSPRYKIIEKKQPVAFWCNPISGHNTLYWYLQNLGQGPELLIRYENEEAVDDSQLPKDRFSAERLKGVDSTLKIQPAELGDSAVYLCASSFTGTGNGELFFGEGSRLTVL.

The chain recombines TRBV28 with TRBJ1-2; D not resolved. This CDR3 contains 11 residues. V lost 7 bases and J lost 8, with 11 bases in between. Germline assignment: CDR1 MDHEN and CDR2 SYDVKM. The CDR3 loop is CASTPGVGYTF. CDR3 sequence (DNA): TGTGCCAGCACCCCGGGAGTGGGCTACACCTTC.

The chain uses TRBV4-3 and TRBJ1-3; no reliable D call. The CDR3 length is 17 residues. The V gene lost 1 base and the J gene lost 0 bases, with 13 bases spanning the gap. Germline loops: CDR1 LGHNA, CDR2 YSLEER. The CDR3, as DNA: TGCGCCAGCAGCCAAGTGAGGGTTCCCCTCTCTGGAAACACCATATATTTT. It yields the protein CASSQVRVPLSGNTIYF.

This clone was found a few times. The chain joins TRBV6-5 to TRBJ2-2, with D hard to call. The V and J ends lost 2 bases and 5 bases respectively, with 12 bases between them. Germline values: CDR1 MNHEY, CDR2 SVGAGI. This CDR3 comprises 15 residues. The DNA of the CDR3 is TGTGCCAGCAGTTACGGGCTTGCCATTACCGGGGAGCTGTTTTTT. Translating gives CASSYGLAITGELFF.